The 7 T cell receptor beta chains presented below share a single source sample, sequenced in a study of blood T cells in healthy people across ages. Through a sample-barcoded 5' primer and a J-beta primer mix, a second PCR was run for roughly 6 to 11 cycles. From the 5' RACE reads, TCRdb called clonotypes with MiXCR, one entry per CDR3 protein. The data show 850,000 to 1,300,000 distinct CDR3 sequences, more than 40% seen once. Sequencing was carried out using blood. All receptors derive from a woman aged 60 to 75 in good health.

As for this clonotype: A much more abundant neighbour one base away suggests this may be a read error. The rearrangement links TRBV3-1 to TRBJ2-1, with D possibly TRBD2 on 6 matching bases. CDR3 size: 17 residues. Germline CDR1 is LGHDT and CDR2 is YNNKEL (reference sequence). The CDR3 region is CASSLSSGVSSHNEQFF. CDR3 sequence (DNA): TGTGCCAGCAGCCTGAGTAGCGGAGTTAGCTCCCACAATGAGCAGTTCTTC.

This clonotype was counted ten times or more. In nucleotides, the CDR3 is TGTGCCAGCAGCCAAGGGGACCTCCGACTAGCGGGAAAATACGAGCAGTACTTC. Encoded protein: CASSQGDLRLAGKYEQYF. The chain couples TRBV4-2 to TRBJ2-7; TRBD2 agrees at 11 bases. V was pared by 1 base and J by 4 bases, with 12 bases of the junction left unmatched. The CDR3 runs to 18 residues. In germline, CDR1 is LGHNA, CDR2 YNFKEQ.

This chain links TRBV2 with TRBJ2-1; D remains ambiguous. The CDR3 runs to 12 residues. With 9 bases removed from V and 7 bases from J, the gap between germline ends came to 13 bases. Germline V lookup: CDR1 SNHLY, CDR2 FYNNEI. The CDR3, as DNA: TGTGCCAGTCAACGTCAGATAAATGAGCAGTTCTTC. It encodes CASQRQINEQFF.

This clonotype was seen only a few times. The chain has TRBV14 and TRBJ1-1, with no clear D. Trimming removed 4 bases from V and 1 base from J, with 10 bases in between. Germline lookup yields CDR1 SGHDN and CDR2 FVKESK. The CDR3 loop spans 14 amino acids. The CDR3 DNA sequence: TGTGCCAGCAGCCTTAGGACGTCGAACACTGAAGCTTTCTTT. Translating it yields CASSLRTSNTEAFF.

This chain links TRBV30 with TRBJ1-2; D ambiguous. V shed 1 base and J shed 7 bases, with 13 bases lying between them. Germline CDR1 reads GTSNPN; CDR2 reads SVGIG (reference sequence). CDR3 length: 13 residues. The CDR3 here is CAWSGGVIGGYTF. CDR3 nucleotides: TGTGCCTGGAGTGGCGGGGTTATTGGTGGCTACACCTTC. Supplemented by reference TRBV30 and TRBJ1-2, the full variable domain reads SQTIHQWPATLVQPVGSPLSLECTVEGTSNPNLYWYRQAAGRGLQLLFYSVGIGQISSEVPQNLSASRPQDRQFILSSKKLLLSDSGFYLCAWSGGVIGGYTFGSGTRLTVV.

The rearrangement links TRBV5-1 to TRBJ2-6; D unclear. This CDR3 comprises 17 residues. Germline-derived CDR1 and CDR2 are SGHRS and YFSETQ. Trimming pared 8 bases from V and 4 bases from J, leaving 22 bases between. In DNA, the CDR3 is TGCGCCAGTGGCTCACCAGCATCGGGTTCCGGGGCCAACGTCCTGACTTTC. As protein: CASGSPASGSGANVLTF.

The V gene is TRBV28, the J gene TRBJ2-1; 7 bases are shared with TRBD1. Trimming at V came to 5 bases and at J to 8 bases, leaving 9 bases not matched to a gene. Germline CDR1 reads MDHEN; CDR2 reads SYDVKM. This CDR3 comprises 14 residues. CDR3 sequence reads: CASSDRETGDEQFF. The CDR3 DNA reads as TGTGCCAGCAGTGACAGGGAGACCGGGGATGAGCAGTTCTTC. Based on the CDR3 plus reference TRBV28 and TRBJ2-1, the full variable domain is DVKVTQSSRYLVKRTGEKVFLECVQDMDHENMFWYRQDPGLGLRLIYFSYDVKMKEKGDIPEGYSVSREKKERFSLILESASTNQTSMYLCASSDRETGDEQFFGPGTRLTVL.